This TCR beta chain was documented in a study of shared clonotypes between healthy human individuals. Findings and limits, study-wide: Of the naive CD4 clonotypes, roughly 5% were shared across a handful of donors.

The repertoire was sequenced with immunoSEQ multiplex PCR; TCRdb's copy has only in-frame clones and lacks some. Here the sample spans millions of clones, about 92% being singletons. Cells designated naive CD8 were CD45RO-negative and were positively selected for CCR7, with terminally differentiated effector memory CD45RA+ cells excluded. Germline V CDR1 and CDR2: ENHRY, SYGVKD. V lost 5 bases to trimming and J lost 3 bases; unmatched junction nucleotides: 10. The CDR3 sequence is 16 residues long. The table lists this clone with a count of one. Antigen: not known. The origin of this receptor is a man aged 18-30 years in good health. Some clones in this sample may be carry-over from other donors' samples. The rearrangement links TRBV10-3 to TRBJ2-5, with TRBD2 identical over 9 bases. The specimen sequenced was naive CD8+ T cells from PBMCs. The CDR3 reads CAISTLAGGPEETQYF. The CDR3 nucleotides read TGTGCCATCAGTACTCTGGCGGGAGGGCCGGAAGAGACCCAGTACTTC.